This T cell receptor beta chain was sequenced during a study of blood T cells in healthy people across ages. Whole-study findings and limits: TCR beta diversity, measured per million T cells, fell in a roughly linear way with age. With donor CMV status unknown, expanded clonotype changes were possibly confounded. Estimates of total diversity, which came from one million sequenced T cells, were considered to be underestimates.

Trimming took 5 bases from V and 7 from J; bases not matched to a gene: 9. The CDR3 spans 14 residues. CDR1 MNHEY and CDR2 SMNVEV come from the germline V gene (reference sequence). PCR was performed a second time for about 7 to 12 cycles using a sample-barcoded 5' primer and a J-beta primer mix. TCRdb fed the 5' RACE reads into MiXCR, producing one record per CDR3 protein. This table has about 730,000 distinct CDR3 sequences, roughly 41% appearing once. A note on this clonotype: What it binds is unknown.

The sample comprised blood. The rearrangement uses TRBV27 and TRBJ2-7, with TRBD2 matching over 9 bases. The clonotype was recovered from a woman aged 60 to 75 in good health. CDR3 nucleotide sequence: TGTGCCAGCAGTCGAGGGGTAGCGGGAGATGAGCAGTACTTC. It encodes CASSRGVAGDEQYF.